The sequence of this TCR beta chain was determined in a study of breast tumors, draining lymph nodes, adjacent tissues. This clonotype was picked up many times. Its antigen is unknown. Germline V gene data show CDR1 as SGHRS and CDR2 as YFSETQ. V gave up 5 bases and J gave up 9 bases, with 18 bases separating them. The CDR3 consists of 15 residues. Study-level points and caveats: Tumor TCR diversity was below lymph nodes but above nontumor tissue.

Each CDR3 protein is one row after TCRdb ran MiXCR on the multiplex PCR reads. The table lists about 140,000 distinct CDR3 sequences, approximately 32% of them singletons. Breast cancer patients provided tissue from their axillary draining lymph nodes. The chain has TRBV5-1 and TRBJ1-6; TRBD1 is a possible D gene (5 bases). The TCR comes from a female donor with breast cancer. Some clones in this sample may be carry-over from other donors' samples. The source material was axillary lymph node tissue. The CDR3, as DNA: TGCGCCAGCAGTTTCCTGCAAGGGGCGGGTTCACCCCTCCACTTT. Its protein is CASSFLQGAGSPLHF.